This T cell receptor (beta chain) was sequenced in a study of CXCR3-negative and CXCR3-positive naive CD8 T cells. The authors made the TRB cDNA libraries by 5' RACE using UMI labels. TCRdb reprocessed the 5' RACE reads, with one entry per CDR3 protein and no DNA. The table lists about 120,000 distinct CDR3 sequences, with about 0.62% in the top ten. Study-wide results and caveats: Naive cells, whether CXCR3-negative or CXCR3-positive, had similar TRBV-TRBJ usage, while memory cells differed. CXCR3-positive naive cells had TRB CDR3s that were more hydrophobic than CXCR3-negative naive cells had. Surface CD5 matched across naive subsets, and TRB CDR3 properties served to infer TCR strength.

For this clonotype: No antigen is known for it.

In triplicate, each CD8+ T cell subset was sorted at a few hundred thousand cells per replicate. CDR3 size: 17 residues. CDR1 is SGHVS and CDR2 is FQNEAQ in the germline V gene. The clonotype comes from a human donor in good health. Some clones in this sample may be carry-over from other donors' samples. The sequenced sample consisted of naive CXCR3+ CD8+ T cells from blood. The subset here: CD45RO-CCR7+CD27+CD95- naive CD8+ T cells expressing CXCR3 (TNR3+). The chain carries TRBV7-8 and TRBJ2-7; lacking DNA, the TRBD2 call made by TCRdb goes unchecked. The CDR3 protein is CASSLDDLAGGFYEQYF.